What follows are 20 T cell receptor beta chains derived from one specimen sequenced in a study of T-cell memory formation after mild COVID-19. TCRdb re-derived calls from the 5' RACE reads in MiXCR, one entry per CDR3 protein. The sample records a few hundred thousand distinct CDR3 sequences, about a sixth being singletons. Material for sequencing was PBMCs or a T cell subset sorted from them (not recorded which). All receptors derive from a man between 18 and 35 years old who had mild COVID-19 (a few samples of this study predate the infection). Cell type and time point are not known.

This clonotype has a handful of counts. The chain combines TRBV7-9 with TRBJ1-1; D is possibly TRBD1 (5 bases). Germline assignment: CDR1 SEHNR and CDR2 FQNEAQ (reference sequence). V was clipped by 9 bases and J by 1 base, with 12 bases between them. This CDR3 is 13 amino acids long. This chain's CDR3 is CASAGASNTEAFF. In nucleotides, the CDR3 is TGTGCCAGTGCTGGGGCCTCGAACACTGAAGCTTTCTTT.

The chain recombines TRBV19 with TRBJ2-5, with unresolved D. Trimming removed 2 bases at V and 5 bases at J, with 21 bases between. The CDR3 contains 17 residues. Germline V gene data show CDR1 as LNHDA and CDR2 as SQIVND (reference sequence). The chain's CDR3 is CASSIRAGPRSGETQYF. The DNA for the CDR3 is TGTGCCAGTAGTATACGTGCAGGTCCCCGGTCCGGCGAGACCCAGTACTTC.

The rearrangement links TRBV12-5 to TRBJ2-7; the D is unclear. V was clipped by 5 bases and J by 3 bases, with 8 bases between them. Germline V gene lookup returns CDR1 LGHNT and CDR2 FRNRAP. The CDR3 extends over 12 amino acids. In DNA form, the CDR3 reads TGTGCTAGTGGTGGCCTCGTCTACGAGCAGTACTTC. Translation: CASGGLVYEQYF.

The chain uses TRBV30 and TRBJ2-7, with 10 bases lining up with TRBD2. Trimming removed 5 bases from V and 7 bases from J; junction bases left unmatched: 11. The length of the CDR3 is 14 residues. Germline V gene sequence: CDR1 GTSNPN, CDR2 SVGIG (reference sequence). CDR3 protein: CAWESGGAGEEQYF. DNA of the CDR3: TGTGCCTGGGAGAGCGGGGGGGCCGGTGAGGAGCAGTACTTC.

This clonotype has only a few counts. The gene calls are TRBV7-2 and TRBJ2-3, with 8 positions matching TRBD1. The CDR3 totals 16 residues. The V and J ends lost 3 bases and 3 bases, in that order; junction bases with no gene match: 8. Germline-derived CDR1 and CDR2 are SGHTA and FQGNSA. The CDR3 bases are TGTGCCAGCAGCTTTCGGGTGGGACAGGAAACAGATACGCAGTATTTT. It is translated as CASSFRVGQETDTQYF.

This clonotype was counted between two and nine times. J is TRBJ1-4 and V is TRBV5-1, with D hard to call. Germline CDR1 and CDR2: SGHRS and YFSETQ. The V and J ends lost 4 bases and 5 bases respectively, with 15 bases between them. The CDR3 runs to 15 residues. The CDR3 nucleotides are TGCGCCAGCAGCCCATACATCTCGTCGAATGAAAAACTGTTTTTT. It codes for CASSPYISSNEKLFF.

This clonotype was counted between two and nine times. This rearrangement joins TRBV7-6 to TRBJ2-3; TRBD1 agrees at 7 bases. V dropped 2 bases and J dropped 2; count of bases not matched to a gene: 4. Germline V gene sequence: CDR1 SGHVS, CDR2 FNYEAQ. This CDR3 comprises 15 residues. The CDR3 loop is CASSLSRGYTDTQYF. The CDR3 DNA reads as TGTGCCAGCAGCTTAAGCAGGGGGTACACAGATACGCAGTATTTT.

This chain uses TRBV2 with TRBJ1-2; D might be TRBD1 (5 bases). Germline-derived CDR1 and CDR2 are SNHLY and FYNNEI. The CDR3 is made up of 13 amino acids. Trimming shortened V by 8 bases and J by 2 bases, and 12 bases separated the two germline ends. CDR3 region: CASQREGNYGYTF. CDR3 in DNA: TGTGCCAGCCAGAGGGAGGGGAACTATGGCTACACCTTC.

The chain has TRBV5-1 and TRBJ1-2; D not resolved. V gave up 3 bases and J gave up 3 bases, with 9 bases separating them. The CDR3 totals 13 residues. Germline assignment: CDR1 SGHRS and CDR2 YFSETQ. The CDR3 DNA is TGCGCCAGCAGCTCCTTCGGGGACTATGGCTACACCTTC. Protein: CASSSFGDYGYTF.

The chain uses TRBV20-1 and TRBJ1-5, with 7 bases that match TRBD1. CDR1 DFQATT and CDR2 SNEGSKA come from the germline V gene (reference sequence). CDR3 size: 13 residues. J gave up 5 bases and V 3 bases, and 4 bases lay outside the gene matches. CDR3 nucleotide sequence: TGCAGTGCTAGCGAGGGGGCGGATCAGCCCCAGCATTTT. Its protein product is CSASEGADQPQHF.

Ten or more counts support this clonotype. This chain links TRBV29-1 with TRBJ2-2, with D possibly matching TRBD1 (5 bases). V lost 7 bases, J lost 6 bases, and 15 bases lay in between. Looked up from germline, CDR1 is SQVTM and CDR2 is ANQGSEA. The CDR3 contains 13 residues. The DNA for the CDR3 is TGCAGCGCCGAAGGGGTCTGGGCCGGGGAGCTGTTTTTT. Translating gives CSAEGVWAGELFF.

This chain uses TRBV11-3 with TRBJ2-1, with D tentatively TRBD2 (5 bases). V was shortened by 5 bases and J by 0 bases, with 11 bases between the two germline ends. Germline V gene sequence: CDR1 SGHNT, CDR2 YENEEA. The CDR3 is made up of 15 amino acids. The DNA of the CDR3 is TGTGCCAGCAGCCATGGGAGCGGCTCCTACAATGAGCAGTTCTTC. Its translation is CASSHGSGSYNEQFF. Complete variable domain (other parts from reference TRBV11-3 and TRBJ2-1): EAGVVQSPRYKIIEKKQPVAFWCNPISGHNTLYWYLQNLGQGPELLIRYENEEAVDDSQLPKDRFSAERLKGVDSTLKIQPAELGDSAVYLCASSHGSGSYNEQFFGPGTRLTVL.

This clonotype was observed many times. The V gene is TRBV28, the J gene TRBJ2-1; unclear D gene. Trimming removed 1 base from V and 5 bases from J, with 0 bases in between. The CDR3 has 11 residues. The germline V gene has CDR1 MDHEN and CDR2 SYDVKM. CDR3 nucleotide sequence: TGTGCCAGCAGTTTATACAATGAGCAGTTCTTC. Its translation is CASSLYNEQFF.

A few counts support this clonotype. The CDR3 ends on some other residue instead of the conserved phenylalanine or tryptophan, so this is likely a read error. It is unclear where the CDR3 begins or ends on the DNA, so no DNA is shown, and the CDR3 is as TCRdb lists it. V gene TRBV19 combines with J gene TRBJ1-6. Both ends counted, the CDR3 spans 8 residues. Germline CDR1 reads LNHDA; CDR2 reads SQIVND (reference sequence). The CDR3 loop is CASSKEPR.

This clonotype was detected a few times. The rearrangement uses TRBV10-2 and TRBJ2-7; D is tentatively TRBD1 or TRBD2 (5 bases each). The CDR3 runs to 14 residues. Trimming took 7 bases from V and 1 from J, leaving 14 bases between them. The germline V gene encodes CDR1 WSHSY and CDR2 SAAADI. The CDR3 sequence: CASNPGPGSYEQYV. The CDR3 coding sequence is TGCGCCAGCAATCCGGGACCCGGATCCTACGAGCAGTACGTC.

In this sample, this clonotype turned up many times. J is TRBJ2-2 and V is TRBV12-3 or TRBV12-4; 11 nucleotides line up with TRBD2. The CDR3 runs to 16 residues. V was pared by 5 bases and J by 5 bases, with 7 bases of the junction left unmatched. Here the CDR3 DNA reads TGTGCCAGCAGTCCGACTAGCGGGGCGTTTACCGGGGAGCTGTTTTTT. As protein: CASSPTSGAFTGELFF.

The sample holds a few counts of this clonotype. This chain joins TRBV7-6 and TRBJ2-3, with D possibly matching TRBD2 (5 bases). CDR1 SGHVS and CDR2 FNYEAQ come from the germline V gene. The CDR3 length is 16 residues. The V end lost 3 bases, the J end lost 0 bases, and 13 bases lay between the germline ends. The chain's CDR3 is CASSLRSWTSTDTQYF. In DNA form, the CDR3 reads TGTGCCAGCAGCTTGAGGTCCTGGACTAGCACAGATACGCAGTATTTT.

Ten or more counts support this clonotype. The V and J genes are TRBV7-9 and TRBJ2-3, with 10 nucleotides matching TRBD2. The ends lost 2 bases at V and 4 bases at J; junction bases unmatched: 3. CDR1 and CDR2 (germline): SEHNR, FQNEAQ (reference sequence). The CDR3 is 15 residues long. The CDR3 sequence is CASSLTSGAPDTQYF. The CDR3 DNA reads TGTGCCAGCAGCTTAACTAGCGGGGCGCCAGATACGCAGTATTTT.

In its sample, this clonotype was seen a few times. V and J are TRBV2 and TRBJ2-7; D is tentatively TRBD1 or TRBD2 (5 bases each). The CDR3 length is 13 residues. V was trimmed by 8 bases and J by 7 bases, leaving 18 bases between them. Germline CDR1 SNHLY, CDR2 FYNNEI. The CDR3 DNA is TGTGCCAGCGGCCGGGACGACGGATCGGAGCAGTACTTC. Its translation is CASGRDDGSEQYF.

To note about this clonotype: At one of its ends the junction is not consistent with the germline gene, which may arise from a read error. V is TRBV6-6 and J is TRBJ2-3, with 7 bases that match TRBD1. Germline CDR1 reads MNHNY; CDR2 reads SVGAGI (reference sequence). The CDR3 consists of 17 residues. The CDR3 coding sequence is TGTGCCGGCAGTTACCCCCACGCTGGGACAGGCACAGATACGCAGTATTTT. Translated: CAGSYPHAGTGTDTQYF.